One sample yielded the 18 T cell receptor beta chains listed below, sequenced in a study of cytomegalovirus exposure and HLA in healthy donors. Profiling relied on immunoSEQ multiplex PCR, and the TCRdb table lists in-frame clones only, not all of them. This sample has some 68,000 clones, with roughly 94% found just once. The material sequenced was PBMCs. The receptor source for this set is a young man in good health and CMV-seropositive.

The V and J genes are TRBV28 and TRBJ1-1; TRBD1 matches 9 bases. This CDR3 is 14 amino acids long. CDR1 is MDHEN and CDR2 is SYDVKM in the germline V gene. The J segment lost 5 bases and the V segment lost 9 bases, leaving 10 bases of the junction unmatched. CDR3 sequence (DNA): TGTGCCAGGGTTGGACAGGGGAAGACGACTGAAGCTTTCTTT. This gives the protein CARVGQGKTTEAFF.

This rearrangement joins TRBV29-1 to TRBJ2-5; TRBD1 matches 8 bases. The germline CDR1 and CDR2 sequences are SQVTM and ANQGSEA. The CDR3 is 14 residues long. The V and J ends lost 3 bases and 5 bases, in that order; junction bases with no gene match: 8. CDR3 in DNA: TGCAGCGTTGACAGGGGGCGCGGGATGGAGACCCAGTACTTC. Translated, it gives CSVDRGRGMETQYF.

CDR3 sequence reads: CASSSLGTGVETQYF. The DNA of the CDR3 is TGTGCCAGCAGCTCGCTCGGGACAGGGGTAGAGACCCAGTACTTC. The chain employs TRBV5-4 and TRBJ2-5, with 10 bases matching TRBD1. This CDR3 has 15 amino acids. The J segment lost 4 bases and the V segment lost 3 bases, leaving 6 bases of the junction unmatched. Germline CDR1 and CDR2: SGHNT and YYREEE (reference sequence).

The V gene is TRBV6-5, the J gene TRBJ2-2; TRBD2 agrees at 9 bases. J lost 6 bases, V lost 2 bases, and 7 bases had no gene match. Germline lookup yields CDR1 MNHEY and CDR2 SVGAGI. The CDR3 has 16 amino acids. The DNA for the CDR3 is TGTGCCAGCAGTTACCCAAGCGGGAGGAGTGCCGGGGAGCTGTTTTTT. This translates into CASSYPSGRSAGELFF.

This chain uses TRBV29-1 with TRBJ2-5, with D unclear. This CDR3 is 16 amino acids long. Germline V gene data show CDR1 as SQVTM and CDR2 as ANQGSEA. V lost 4 bases, J lost 2 bases, and 20 bases lay in between. The CDR3 nucleotides are TGCAGCGTTGTCATGGAGATTTTCGCGTGGCAAGAGACCCAGTACTTC. Residues: CSVVMEIFAWQETQYF.

The chain links TRBV11-1 to TRBJ2-7, with 8 bases matching TRBD1. Germline CDR1 reads SGHAT; CDR2 reads FQDESV (reference sequence). The V gene end was trimmed by 4 bases and the J gene end by 1 base; junction bases not matched to a gene: 3. The CDR3 contains 14 residues. CDR3 nucleotide sequence: TGTGCCAGCAGCTCCGGGACAGGATCCTACGAGCAGTACTTC. Translating gives CASSSGTGSYEQYF.

The chain joins TRBV4-1 to TRBJ2-5; 9 bases match TRBD2. Germline V gives CDR1 MGHRA, CDR2 YSYEKL. This CDR3 contains 17 residues. The J segment lost 1 base and the V segment lost 3 bases, leaving 9 bases of the junction unmatched. CDR3 amino acids: CASSHPQRGDRQETQYF. The CDR3 bases are TGCGCCAGCAGCCACCCCCAGCGGGGGGACCGCCAAGAGACCCAGTACTTC.

J is TRBJ2-2 and V is TRBV6-1; D not resolved. This CDR3 is built from 16 residues. Looked up from germline, CDR1 is MNHNS and CDR2 is SASEGT. V lost 4 bases, J lost 0 bases, and 12 bases lay in between. The CDR3 sequence is CASSASGSSNTGELFF. The CDR3 nucleotides read TGTGCCAGCAGTGCCTCCGGGTCCTCGAACACCGGGGAGCTGTTTTTT.

To note about this clone: The junction departs from the called germline gene at one end, perhaps through a read error. V and J are TRBV27 and TRBJ2-5, with TRBD2 matching over 12 bases. CDR1 is MNHEY, CDR2 SMNVEV, per germline (reference sequence). CDR3 length: 16 amino acids. This chain's CDR3 is CASSTLAGGGREAQYF. The CDR3, as DNA: TGTGCCAGCAGTACTCTAGCGGGAGGGGGGAGAGAGGCCCAGTACTTC.

Written as DNA, the CDR3 is TGTGCCAGTAGTATCGGACTAGCGGAGACCCAGTACTTC. Translating it yields CASSIGLAETQYF. V and J are TRBV19 and TRBJ2-5; 9 bases are shared with TRBD2. The germline CDR1 and CDR2 sequences are LNHDA and SQIVND (reference sequence). The CDR3 is 13 amino acids. V was pared by 3 bases and J by 5 bases, with 1 base of the junction left unmatched.

This clone occurred once. This chain uses TRBV28 with TRBJ2-7; 7 nucleotides align to TRBD2. The ends lost 5 bases at V and 2 bases at J; junction bases unmatched: 9. In germline, CDR1 is MDHEN, CDR2 SYDVKM. The CDR3 has 15 residues. The CDR3 protein is CASSGRAAGTYEQYF. The CDR3 nucleotides are TGTGCCAGCAGTGGGAGAGCAGCGGGAACCTACGAGCAGTACTTC.

The chain recombines TRBV9 with TRBJ2-3; TRBD2 agrees at 12 bases. Losses at the gene ends were 2 bases for V and 4 bases for J; bases not matched to a gene: 5. The CDR3 sequence is 16 residues long. Per germline, CDR1 SGDLS and CDR2 YYNGEE. Here the CDR3 reads CASSVTSGRSSDTQYF. In DNA form, the CDR3 reads TGTGCCAGCAGCGTGACTAGCGGGAGATCATCAGATACGCAGTATTTT.

V usage is TRBV28 and J usage is TRBJ2-7; 12 positions agree with TRBD1. The J segment lost 3 bases and the V segment lost 6 bases, leaving 9 bases of the junction unmatched. Looked up from germline, CDR1 is MDHEN and CDR2 is SYDVKM. The length of the CDR3 is 16 residues. CDR3 sequence reads: CASSLSGTGGFYEQYF. CDR3 nucleotide sequence: TGTGCCAGCAGCCTCTCCGGGACAGGGGGCTTCTACGAGCAGTACTTC. Drawing the rest from reference TRBV28 and TRBJ2-7, the complete variable domain is DVKVTQSSRYLVKRTGEKVFLECVQDMDHENMFWYRQDPGLGLRLIYFSYDVKMKEKGDIPEGYSVSREKKERFSLILESASTNQTSMYLCASSLSGTGGFYEQYFGPGTRLTVT.

This clone was counted once. CDR3 amino acids: CASSAQGASGNTIYF. The CDR3 DNA reads TGCGCCAGCAGCGCGCAGGGCGCCTCTGGAAACACCATATATTTT. V gene TRBV5-1 combines with J gene TRBJ1-3, with D maybe TRBD1 (5 bases). The CDR3 totals 15 residues. CDR1 is SGHRS and CDR2 is YFSETQ in the germline V gene. Deletions cut 4 bases from V and 0 bases from J, with 11 bases between.

The gene calls are TRBV19 and TRBJ2-2; TRBD1 matches at 8 bases. Germline V gives CDR1 LNHDA, CDR2 SQIVND (reference sequence). J was trimmed by 4 bases and V by 5 bases; bases with no gene match: 6. This CDR3 is 15 amino acids long. Written as DNA, the CDR3 is TGTGCCAGTAGTCCGTTGGACAGGGCCACCGGGGAGCTGTTTTTT. Residues: CASSPLDRATGELFF.

V and J are TRBV28 and TRBJ2-3; no clear D. Trimming left V 2 bases short and J 4 bases short, with 13 bases between. The CDR3 is 15 amino acids. Germline values: CDR1 MDHEN, CDR2 SYDVKM. CDR3 in amino acids: CASSLPQTAPDTQYF. The CDR3 DNA reads TGTGCCAGCAGTTTACCGCAGACTGCCCCAGATACGCAGTATTTT.

This sequence joins TRBV11-2 and TRBJ2-3; 7 bases line up with TRBD1. With 0 bases clipped from V and 6 bases from J, the junction kept 6 bases outside the gene matches. In germline, CDR1 is SGHAT, CDR2 FQNNGV. This CDR3 has 15 residues. In DNA form, the CDR3 reads TGTGCCAGCAGCTTAGATCAGACAGGGCGGGATACGCAGTATTTT. Translating gives CASSLDQTGRDTQYF.

The chain joins TRBV7-9 to TRBJ2-5, with 7 bases lining up with TRBD1. The ends lost 6 bases at V and 3 bases at J; junction bases unmatched: 4. CDR1 is SEHNR and CDR2 is FQNEAQ in the germline V gene (reference sequence). The CDR3 spans 13 residues. CDR3 nucleotide sequence: TGTGCCAGCAGTTGGACAGGTGAAGAGACCCAGTACTTC. As protein: CASSWTGEETQYF.